The sequence of this TCR beta chain was determined in a study of shared clonotypes between healthy human individuals. Germline V lookup: CDR1 SNHLY, CDR2 FYNNEI. V lost 6 bases, J lost 5 bases, and 6 bases stayed unmatched. The CDR3 has 14 residues. Positively selected for CCR7, the CD45RO-negative cells used as naive CD8 cells excluded terminally differentiated effector memory CD45RA+ cells. Nashville, Tennessee was home to all donors, each a Caucasian adult. The repertoire was sequenced with immunoSEQ multiplex PCR; TCRdb's copy has only in-frame clones and lacks some. The data contain 630,000 or so clones, roughly 98% of them singletons.

Sequencing used naive CD8+ T cells sorted from blood. The origin of this receptor is a man aged 25 to 40 in good health. The V gene is TRBV2, the J gene TRBJ1-5; TRBD1 matches at 8 bases. The CDR3 spells CASRTDRGYQPQHF. The CDR3 region has the DNA TGTGCCAGCAGGACAGACAGGGGTTATCAGCCCCAGCATTTT.